These 3 T cell receptor beta chains came from one sample sequenced in a study of T-cell memory formation after mild COVID-19. In TCRdb, the 5' RACE reads were re-called with MiXCR into one record per CDR3 protein. The sample has 200,000 to 300,000 distinct CDR3 sequences, roughly 17% seen once; the top ten hold around 21%. Material: PBMCs or a T cell subset sorted from them (not recorded which). Receptors originate from a man between 18 and 35 years old who had mild COVID-19 (a few samples of this study predate the infection). Cell type and time point are not known.

The chain has TRBV4-3 and TRBJ2-1, with 10 bases lining up with TRBD2. CDR1 is LGHNA, CDR2 YSLEER, per germline. The CDR3 extends over 17 amino acids. The ends lost 2 bases at V and 0 bases at J; junction bases unmatched: 4. DNA for the CDR3: TGCGCCAGCAGCCAACTAGCGGGGGCGACCTCCTACAATGAGCAGTTCTTC. Protein sequence: CASSQLAGATSYNEQFF.

This rearrangement joins TRBV4-2 to TRBJ2-1; 12 nucleotides match TRBD2. Germline loops: CDR1 LGHNA, CDR2 YNFKEQ. The CDR3 contains 18 residues. J gave up 0 bases and V 3 bases, and 6 bases lay outside the gene matches. CDR3 in DNA: TGTGCCAGCAGCCATAGGACTAGCGGGGTATCCTCCTACAATGAGCAGTTCTTC. It is translated as CASSHRTSGVSSYNEQFF.

This clonotype came up many times. V gene TRBV12-3 or TRBV12-4 combines with J gene TRBJ2-4, with 7 bases identical to TRBD1. V was clipped by 5 bases and J by 5 bases; unmatched bases: 6. CDR3 length equals 14 residues. The CDR3 is CASSHRDRQNIQYF. The CDR3 region has the DNA TGTGCCAGCAGTCACCGGGACAGACAAAACATTCAGTACTTC.